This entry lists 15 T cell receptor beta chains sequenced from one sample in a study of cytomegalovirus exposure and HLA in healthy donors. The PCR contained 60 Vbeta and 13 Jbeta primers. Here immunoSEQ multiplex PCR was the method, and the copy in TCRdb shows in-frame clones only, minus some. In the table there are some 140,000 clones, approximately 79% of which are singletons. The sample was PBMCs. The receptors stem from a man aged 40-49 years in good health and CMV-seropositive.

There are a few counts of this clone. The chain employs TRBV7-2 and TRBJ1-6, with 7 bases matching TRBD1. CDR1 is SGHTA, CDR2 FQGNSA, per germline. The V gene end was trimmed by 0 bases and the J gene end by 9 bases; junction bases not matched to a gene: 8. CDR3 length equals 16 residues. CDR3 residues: CASSLAMTGSGSPLHF. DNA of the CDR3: TGTGCCAGCAGCTTAGCTATGACAGGGTCTGGTTCACCCCTCCACTTT.

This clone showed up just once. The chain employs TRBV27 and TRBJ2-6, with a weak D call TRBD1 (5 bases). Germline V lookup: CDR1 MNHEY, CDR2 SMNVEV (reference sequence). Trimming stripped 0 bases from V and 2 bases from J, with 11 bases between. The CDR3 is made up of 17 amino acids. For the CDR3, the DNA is TGTGCCAGCAGTTTATCCCAGGGTTATGCTGGGGCCAACGTCCTGACTTTC. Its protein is CASSLSQGYAGANVLTF. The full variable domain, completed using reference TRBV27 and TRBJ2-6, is EAQVTQNPRYLITVTGKKLTVTCSQNMNHEYMSWYRQDPGLGLRQIYYSMNVEVTDKGDVPEGYKVSRKEKRNFPLILESPSPNQTSLYFCASSLSQGYAGANVLTFGAGSRLTVL.

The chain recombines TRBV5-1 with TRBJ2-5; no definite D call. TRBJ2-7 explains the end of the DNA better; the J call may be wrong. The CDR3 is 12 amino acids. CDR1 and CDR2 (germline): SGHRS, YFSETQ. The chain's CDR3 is CASRGSSYEQYF. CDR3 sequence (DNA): TGCGCCAGCAGGGGCAGCTCCTACGAGCAGTACTTC.

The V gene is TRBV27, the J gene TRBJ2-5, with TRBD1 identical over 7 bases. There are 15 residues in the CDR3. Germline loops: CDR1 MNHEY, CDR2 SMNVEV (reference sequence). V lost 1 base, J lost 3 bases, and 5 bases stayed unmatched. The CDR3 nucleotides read TGTGCCAGCAGTTTATTGGGACAGTCGGAAGAGACCCAGTACTTC. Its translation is CASSLLGQSEETQYF.

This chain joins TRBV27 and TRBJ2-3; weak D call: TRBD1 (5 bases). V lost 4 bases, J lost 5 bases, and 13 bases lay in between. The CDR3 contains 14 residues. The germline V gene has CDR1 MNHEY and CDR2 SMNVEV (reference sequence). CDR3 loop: CASSSNGAGDTQYF. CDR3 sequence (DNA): TGTGCCAGCAGTTCCAATGGGGCAGGAGATACGCAGTATTTT.

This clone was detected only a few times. Here the CDR3 DNA reads TGTGCCAGCAGCTTATGGGGCGGGAGGGCCTCGAATGAGCAGTTCTTC. Protein sequence: CASSLWGGRASNEQFF. The rearrangement joins TRBV11-2 to TRBJ2-1, with 9 bases lining up with TRBD2. This CDR3 is 16 amino acids long. The V gene end was trimmed by 2 bases and the J gene end by 7 bases; junction bases not matched to a gene: 9. The germline CDR1 and CDR2 sequences are SGHAT and FQNNGV.

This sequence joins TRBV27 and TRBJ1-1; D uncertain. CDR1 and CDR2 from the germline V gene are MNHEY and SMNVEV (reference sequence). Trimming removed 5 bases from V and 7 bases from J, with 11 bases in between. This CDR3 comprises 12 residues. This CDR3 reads CASSQAGLEAFF. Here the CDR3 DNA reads TGTGCCAGCAGTCAGGCGGGCCTTGAAGCTTTCTTT.

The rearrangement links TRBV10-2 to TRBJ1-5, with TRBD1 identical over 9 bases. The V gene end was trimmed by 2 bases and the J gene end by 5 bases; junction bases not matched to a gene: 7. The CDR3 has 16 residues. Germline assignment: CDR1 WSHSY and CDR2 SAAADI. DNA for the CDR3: TGCGCCAGCAGTGAGCCACAGGGGGCGCCGGATCAGCCCCAGCATTTT. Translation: CASSEPQGAPDQPQHF.

In nucleotides, the CDR3 is TGTGCCAGCAGCCTACAGGGGGCGAGGAACACTGAAGCTTTCTTT. It is translated as CASSLQGARNTEAFF. The V call is TRBV5-4, the J call TRBJ1-1; TRBD1 agrees at 9 bases. The germline V gene has CDR1 SGHNT and CDR2 YYREEE (reference sequence). This CDR3 comprises 15 residues. With V trimmed by 4 bases and J by 1 base, 5 bases remained unmatched.

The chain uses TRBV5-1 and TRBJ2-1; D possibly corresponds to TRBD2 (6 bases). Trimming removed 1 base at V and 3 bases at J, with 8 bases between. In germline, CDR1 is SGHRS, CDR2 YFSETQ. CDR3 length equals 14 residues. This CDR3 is CASSLTSSYNEQFF. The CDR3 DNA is TGCGCCAGCAGCTTGACTAGCAGCTACAATGAGCAGTTCTTC.

The CDR3 bases are TGTGCCAGCAGGCCGAGACAAGCTCAAGAGACCCAGTACTTC. Its protein product is CASRPRQAQETQYF. The chain combines TRBV27 with TRBJ2-5, with D uncertain. V was trimmed by 6 bases and J by 2 bases, leaving 13 bases between them. The CDR3 has 14 residues. In germline, CDR1 is MNHEY, CDR2 SMNVEV (reference sequence).

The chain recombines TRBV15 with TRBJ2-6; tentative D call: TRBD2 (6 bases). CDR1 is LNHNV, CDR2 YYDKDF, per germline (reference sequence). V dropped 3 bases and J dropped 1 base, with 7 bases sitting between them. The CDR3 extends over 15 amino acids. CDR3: CATSRGGSGANVLTF. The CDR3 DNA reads TGTGCCACCAGCAGGGGGGGTTCTGGGGCCAACGTCCTGACTTTC.

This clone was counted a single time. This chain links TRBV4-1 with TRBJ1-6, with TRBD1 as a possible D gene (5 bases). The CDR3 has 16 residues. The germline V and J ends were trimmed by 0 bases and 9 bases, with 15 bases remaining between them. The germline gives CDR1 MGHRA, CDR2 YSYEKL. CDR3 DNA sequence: TGCGCCAGCAGCCAAGAGGGAGGAGGGGTGGGTTCACCCCTCCACTTT. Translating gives CASSQEGGGVGSPLHF.

In DNA, the CDR3 is TGTGCCCTGGGACTAGCGGGGGCAGATACGCAGTATTTT. Translating gives CALGLAGADTQYF. The rearrangement links TRBV25-1 to TRBJ2-3; 14 bases are a match to TRBD2. This CDR3 contains 13 residues. V shed 11 bases and J 4 bases; nucleotides not matched to a gene: 2. The germline V gene encodes CDR1 MGHDK and CDR2 SYGVNS.

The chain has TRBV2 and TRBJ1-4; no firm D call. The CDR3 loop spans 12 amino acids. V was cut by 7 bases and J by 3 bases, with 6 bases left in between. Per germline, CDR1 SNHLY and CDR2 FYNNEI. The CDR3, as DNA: TGTGCCAGCACTCGTCCTAATGAAAAACTGTTTTTT. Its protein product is CASTRPNEKLFF.